The clone carrying this T cell receptor beta chain was found many times. Its antigen is currently unknown. TCRdb re-derived calls from the 5' RACE reads in MiXCR, one entry per CDR3 protein. The sample holds over 200,000 distinct CDR3 sequences, approximately 5.9% seen once. The data belong to a study of identical twins. Broader study findings: Instead of following the same donors, the conclusions were based on cross-sectional statistical analysis.

There were only healthy Caucasians among the donors. Germline V lookup: CDR1 SEHNR, CDR2 FQNEAQ (reference sequence). V was pared by 4 bases and J by 3 bases, with 7 bases of the junction left unmatched. The CDR3 has 16 amino acids. These data were likewise used in another study, on T cells expressing NK-cell markers. That paper notes: In several experiments, an anti-gamma-delta TCR antibody restricted sorting to alpha-beta TCR T cells.

J is TRBJ2-5 and V is TRBV7-9; TRBD2 agrees at 11 bases. This TCR was sampled from a woman aged 18-35 years in good health. Sequenced: CD8+ T cells sorted from blood. The CDR3 coding sequence is TGTGCCAGCAGCTATAGACTAGCGGGGACCAAAGAGACCCAGTACTTC. The encoded protein is CASSYRLAGTKETQYF.